This T cell receptor (beta chain) emerged from a study of regulatory T cells in long-lasting Graves disease. As for this clonotype: Its antigen remains unidentified.

Between the trimmed V and J ends, which lost 1 base and 4 bases, there was a span of 13 bases. In germline, CDR1 is LNHDA, CDR2 SQIVND (reference sequence). This CDR3 contains 15 residues. Study-level points and caveats: Favored usage of TRBV28, TRBJ1-2 and TRBJ2-5 was recorded in persistent disease.

The time point here: newly diagnosed GD, antithyroid drugs for less than 3 months. The TCR library used RNA extracted from PBMCs. iRepertoire HTBI primers and Arm-PCR of CDR3 regions built TCR beta libraries. TCRdb redid the calling of the multiplex PCR reads with MiXCR, one entry per CDR3 protein. The sample has approximately 480,000 distinct CDR3 sequences; around 16% are singletons. The same sample was also studied in work on T cells in Graves' hyperthyroidism and ophthalmopathy. That report notes: Reasons for excluding patients were uncontrolled infection, other autoimmune disease, pregnancy or lactation. Blood also held most thyroid clonotypes expanded beyond 0.001.

Sequencing used peripheral blood mononuclear cells (PBMCs), obtained at new diagnosis, from a patient treated with antithyroid drugs. This TCR was recovered from a man between 40 and 49 years old with Graves disease. The chain combines TRBV19 with TRBJ1-1; D not resolved. The CDR3, as DNA: TGTGCCAGTAGTATAGTTTCAGGTCGGGGCACTGAAGCTTTCTTT. It codes for CASSIVSGRGTEAFF.